This T cell receptor beta chain comes out of a study of blood T cell repertoires in COVID-19. TCRdb's copy holds only in-frame clones and misses some; the assay was immunoSEQ multiplex PCR. The data hold 150,000 to 180,000 clones, with about 90% observed a single time. This TCR was sampled from a man in his fifties or sixties with acute or convalescent COVID-19. Sequenced: peripheral blood.

Written as DNA, the CDR3 is TGTGCCAGCAGCCCAGCGGATCGCTCCTACAATGAGCAGTTCTTC. Protein: CASSPADRSYNEQFF. V usage is TRBV3-1 (or the pseudogene TRBV3-2) and J usage is TRBJ2-1; weak D call: TRBD2 (5 bases). The V gene's germline CDR1 is LGHDT and CDR2 YNNKEL (reference sequence). The CDR3 sequence is 15 residues long. V shed 4 bases and J shed 0 bases, with 10 bases lying between them.